Each of the 10 T cell receptor beta chains below was sequenced from the same sample in a study of T cell responses to AZD1222 COVID-19 vaccine. Sequenced by immunoSEQ multiplex PCR; TCRdb stores in-frame clones only, minus some. Among about 110,000 clones listed, approximately 88% were seen once. The material sequenced was peripheral blood, taken 28 days after the second AZD1222 dose. The receptors originated from an adult who received the AZD1222 COVID-19 vaccine.

This clone was counted between two and nine times. This chain connects TRBV6-2 or TRBV6-3 to TRBJ2-7; 7 nucleotides line up with TRBD1. Unmatched junction bases numbered 6, after V lost 4 bases and J lost 3 bases. The CDR3 totals 14 residues. Germline values: CDR1 MNHEY, CDR2 SVGEGT. For the CDR3, the DNA is TGTGCCAGCAGTTGGGGACAGTCAGGCTACGAGCAGTACTTC. Protein: CASSWGQSGYEQYF.

The chain joins TRBV6-5 to TRBJ1-3; no clear D gene. Germline CDR1 MNHEY, CDR2 SVGAGI. V lost 10 bases and J 4 bases, leaving 11 bases between the germline ends. The CDR3 totals 12 residues. CDR3: CATHETGNTIYF. CDR3 DNA sequence: TGTGCCACCCATGAGACGGGAAACACCATATATTTT.

V is TRBV29-1 and J is TRBJ1-1; 9 bases match TRBD1. The J segment lost 0 bases and the V segment lost 1 base, leaving 6 bases of the junction unmatched. The CDR3 spans 16 residues. Per the germline V gene, CDR1 is SQVTM and CDR2 is ANQGSEA. This CDR3 reads CSVEVRDRAMNTEAFF. CDR3 sequence (DNA): TGCAGCGTTGAAGTTCGGGACAGGGCTATGAACACTGAAGCTTTCTTT.

The rearrangement joins TRBV5-5 to TRBJ1-4; no clear D. Germline lookup yields CDR1 SGHKS and CDR2 YYEKEE (reference sequence). This CDR3 region has 14 residues. Trimming cost V 0 bases and J 5 bases, with 8 bases left between them. The CDR3 DNA reads TGTGCCAGCAGCTTGGCAGGAGAAAATGAAAAACTGTTTTTT. Translating gives CASSLAGENEKLFF.

This clone was counted a few times. CDR3 DNA sequence: TGTGCCAGCAGCAAACAGGAGCCCTACGAGCAGTACTTC. Amino acids: CASSKQEPYEQYF. This chain joins TRBV27 and TRBJ2-7, with a tentative D call TRBD1 (5 bases). Germline loops: CDR1 MNHEY, CDR2 SMNVEV (reference sequence). There are 13 residues in the CDR3. V lost 6 bases to trimming and J lost 2 bases, with 11 bases between them.

The chain couples TRBV5-1 to TRBJ1-4, with 8 nucleotides matching TRBD1. CDR1 is SGHRS and CDR2 is YFSETQ in the germline V gene. The V segment lost 2 bases and the J segment 3 bases; nucleotides outside the gene matches: 0. The CDR3 has 14 amino acids. CDR3 coding DNA: TGCGCCAGCAGCTTACAGGGGGCTAATGAAAAACTGTTTTTT. Translated, it gives CASSLQGANEKLFF.

As regards this clone: Other DNA sequences in this sample translate to the same CDR3. The chain couples TRBV19 to TRBJ1-4, with D possibly TRBD1 on 5 matching bases. With 1 base removed from V and 5 bases from J, the gap between germline ends came to 8 bases. Germline V lookup: CDR1 LNHDA, CDR2 SQIVND (reference sequence). This CDR3 is 14 amino acids long. The CDR3 region has the DNA TGTGCCAGTAGTATAGGACAGTCAAATGAAAAACTGTTTTTT. Protein sequence: CASSIGQSNEKLFF.

This clone occurred a few times. The V call is TRBV13, the J call TRBJ1-1, with 8 bases identical to TRBD1. The germline gives CDR1 PRHDT, CDR2 FYEKMQ (reference sequence). The CDR3 contains 14 residues. V was clipped by 5 bases and J by 3 bases; unmatched bases: 5. The CDR3 region has the DNA TGTGCCAGCAGCCCAAGGACAGGGTACACTGAAGCTTTCTTT. The encoded protein is CASSPRTGYTEAFF.

The chain has TRBV5-4 and TRBJ2-5; D call uncertain. Germline V gene lookup returns CDR1 SGHNT and CDR2 YYREEE (reference sequence). CDR3 length: 14 residues. The V end lost 5 bases, the J end lost 5 bases, and 16 bases lay between the germline ends. This chain's CDR3 is CASRADQARETQYF. CDR3 bases: TGTGCCAGCAGAGCTGATCAGGCGCGGGAGACCCAGTACTTC.

This clone was found once. The chain joins TRBV10-3 to TRBJ1-4; 12 bases are a match to TRBD1. The CDR3 length is 13 residues. The germline V gene encodes CDR1 ENHRY and CDR2 SYGVKD. V was clipped by 8 bases and J by 7 bases; unmatched bases: 2. The CDR3 nucleotides are TGTGCCATCGGGACAGGGGGCCCTGAAAAACTGTTTTTT. This translates into CAIGTGGPEKLFF.